This is a list of T cell receptor beta chains from one sample in a study of cytomegalovirus exposure and HLA in healthy donors. Assay used: immunoSEQ multiplex PCR; TCRdb lists only in-frame clones, some missing. The data show 150,000 or so clones, with about 80% seen just once and 1% held by the top ten. The material sequenced was PBMCs. Every receptor here comes from a woman aged 45-65 years in good health and CMV-seropositive. Each CDR3 is given with its conserved first and last residue. The D gene is left open where the match is weak. A clone size is listed for some rows: how often the clone was seen (once, few, many), or a class if it is expanded.

D,V,length,J,size,DNA,CDR3
TRBD1,TRBV18,18,TRBJ1-2,.,TGTGCCAGCTCACCACGGCCTGGAGGGGACAGGACTAACTATGGCTACACCTTC,CASSPRPGGDRTNYGYTF
TRBD1,TRBV28,14,TRBJ1-5,.,TGTGCCGGAAGGGACAGGGAACGTCATCAGCCCCAGCATTTT,CAGRDRERHQPQHF
.,TRBV18,12,TRBJ1-1,.,TGTGCCAGTCAGGAGGTGTACACTGAAGCTTTCTTT,CASQEVYTEAFF
TRBD2,TRBV28,15,TRBJ2-7,.,TGTGCCAGCAGTTTAGCTAGCGGGAGTGTCTACGAGCAGTACTTC,CASSLASGSVYEQYF
.,TRBV19,15,TRBJ1-2,.,TGTGCCAGTAGTATAAATGACAGACTTTACTATGGCTACACCTTC,CASSINDRLYYGYTF
TRBD1,TRBV30,14,TRBJ1-5,.,TGTGCCTGGAGTGTAGGGACAGGGAATCAGCCCCAGCATTTT,CAWSVGTGNQPQHF
.,TRBV27,17,TRBJ2-7,few,TGTGCCAGCAGTTTATCGGGGGCCGACGTAGGGAGCTACGAGCAGTACTTC,CASSLSGADVGSYEQYF
.,TRBV7-2,16,TRBJ1-5,.,TGTGCCAGCAGCCGCGCTATCGGGGGGGGCAGCCAGCCCCAGCATTTT,CASSRAIGGGSQPQHF
TRBD2,TRBV29-1,14,TRBJ2-1,few,TGCAGCGTTGCCGGACTAGCGGTCGCAAGGGAGCAGTTCTTC,CSVAGLAVAREQFF
.,TRBV7-9,16,TRBJ1-3,.,TGTGCCAGCAGCTCTTCGGGAGGGGTGGCCCTAAACACCATATATTTT,CASSSSGGVALNTIYF
.,TRBV7-2,12,TRBJ2-1,.,TGTGCCAGCAGCTTATCCCCGCCGAGGCAGTTCTTC,CASSLSPPRQFF